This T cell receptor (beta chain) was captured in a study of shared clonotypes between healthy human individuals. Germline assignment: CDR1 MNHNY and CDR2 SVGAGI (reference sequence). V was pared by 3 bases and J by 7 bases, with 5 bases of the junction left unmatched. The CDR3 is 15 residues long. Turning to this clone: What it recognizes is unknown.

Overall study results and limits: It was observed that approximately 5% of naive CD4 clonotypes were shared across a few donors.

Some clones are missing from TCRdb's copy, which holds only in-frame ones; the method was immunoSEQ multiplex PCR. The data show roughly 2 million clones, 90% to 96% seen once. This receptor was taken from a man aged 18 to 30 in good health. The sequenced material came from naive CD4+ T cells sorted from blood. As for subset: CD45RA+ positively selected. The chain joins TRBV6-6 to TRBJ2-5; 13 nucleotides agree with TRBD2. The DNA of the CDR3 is TGTGCCAGCAGTTATGGGACTAGCGGGGAGGCGACCCAGTACTTC. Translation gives CASSYGTSGEATQYF.